This T cell receptor (beta chain) was recovered during a study of cytomegalovirus exposure and HLA in healthy donors. Study observations and caveats: Being productive about 87% or about 30% of the time was typical of most TCR beta V segments in an earlier analysis. When a later analysis compared HLA-associated TCR beta chains with equally common others, the HLA-associated chains turned out to be more clonally expanded and to have lower generation probabilities.

A remark on this clone: Its antigen is not known. An end of the junction differs from the germline gene, which may be a read error.

CDR1 GTSNPN and CDR2 SVGIG come from the germline V gene (reference sequence). The CDR3 spans 12 residues. A multiplex PCR was run with 60 Vbeta primers and 13 Jbeta primers. Only in-frame clones appear in the TCRdb table, and some are missing; sequencing was by immunoSEQ multiplex PCR. The sample lists under 150,000 clones, about 74% occurring once. This chain connects TRBV30 to TRBJ1-1, with 10 nucleotides matching TRBD1. This clonotype was obtained from a woman aged 40 to 55 in good health and CMV-seronegative. What was sequenced was PBMCs. CDR3 region: CAWSAGTGAISF. The CDR3 coding sequence is TGTGCCTGGTCAGCCGGGACAGGGGCAATTTCTTTT.